A selection of T cell receptor beta chains follows, all from one sample in a study of T cell responses to AZD1222 COVID-19 vaccine. This table comes from immunoSEQ multiplex PCR, and its TCRdb copy is limited to in-frame clones, with some not included. Seen here are roughly 150,000 clones, 90% observed once, and the top ten hold 1.5% to 2%. The specimen was peripheral blood, collected 28 days after the second AZD1222 dose. These receptors all stem from an adult who received the AZD1222 COVID-19 vaccine. Both conserved end residues are part of each CDR3. D genes are given only for firm matches. For some rows the clone size is stated as once, few or many, or as a class when expanded; others skip it.

clone_size: -; d_call: -; j_call: TRBJ1-5; v_call: TRBV6-6; cdr3_nt: TGTGCCAGCAGTATACAGCTTGCGCCCCAGCATTTT; cdr3_aa: CASSIQLAPQHF
clone_size: -; d_call: -; j_call: TRBJ1-1; v_call: TRBV28; cdr3_nt: TGTGCCAGCAGTGCTCCCACGACAGAACCAGAAGCTTTCTTT; cdr3_aa: CASSAPTTEPEAFF
clone_size: -; d_call: -; j_call: TRBJ1-5; v_call: TRBV24-1; cdr3_nt: TGTGCCACCAGTGAGCCCGGACTCTCGGCCCAGCATTTT; cdr3_aa: CATSEPGLSAQHF
clone_size: -; d_call: -; j_call: TRBJ2-1; v_call: TRBV7-6; cdr3_nt: TGTGCCAGCAGCTTAGGAGAATTGCAGTTCTTC; cdr3_aa: CASSLGELQFF
clone_size: -; d_call: -; j_call: TRBJ2-1; v_call: TRBV28; cdr3_nt: TGTGCCAGCAGCCTTCAAGGTCCTGAGCAGTTCTTC; cdr3_aa: CASSLQGPEQFF
clone_size: few; d_call: -; j_call: TRBJ2-2; v_call: TRBV11-3; cdr3_nt: TGTGCCAGCAGCTTAACCTACACCGGGGAGCTGTTTTTT; cdr3_aa: CASSLTYTGELFF
clone_size: -; d_call: -; j_call: TRBJ1-2; v_call: TRBV27; cdr3_nt: TGTGCCAGCAGTGGACCGGAAGGAGGAGGCTACACCTTC; cdr3_aa: CASSGPEGGGYTF
clone_size: few; d_call: -; j_call: TRBJ2-2; v_call: TRBV5-4; cdr3_nt: TGTGCCAGCAGCTTGGGACACGTGAACACCGGGGAGCTGTTTTTT; cdr3_aa: CASSLGHVNTGELFF
clone_size: -; d_call: -; j_call: TRBJ2-1; v_call: TRBV11-3; cdr3_nt: TGTGCCAGCAGCTTAGATTCTGGAGTTGGGGGTGAGCAGTTCTTC; cdr3_aa: CASSLDSGVGGEQFF
clone_size: -; d_call: TRBD1; j_call: TRBJ1-5; v_call: TRBV6-5; cdr3_nt: TGTGCCAGCACCGGACAGGGGATCAGACAGCCCCAGCATTTT; cdr3_aa: CASTGQGIRQPQHF
clone_size: -; d_call: TRBD1; j_call: TRBJ1-2; v_call: TRBV5-1; cdr3_nt: TGCGCCAGCAGCCAAGGGACAGGGTATGGCTACACCTTC; cdr3_aa: CASSQGTGYGYTF
clone_size: -; d_call: TRBD1; j_call: TRBJ1-2; v_call: TRBV19; cdr3_nt: TGTGCCAGTAGCATGGGACAGGTCACTTACTATGGCTACACCTTC; cdr3_aa: CASSMGQVTYYGYTF
clone_size: -; d_call: TRBD1; j_call: TRBJ1-1; v_call: TRBV9; cdr3_nt: TGTGCCAGCAGCGTAGCAGGGACAGGGGTGGCTTTCTTT; cdr3_aa: CASSVAGTGVAFF
clone_size: once; d_call: -; j_call: TRBJ1-2; v_call: TRBV6-4; cdr3_nt: TGTGCCAGCAGCGGGACACCGTTTGCTGGCTACACCTTC; cdr3_aa: CASSGTPFAGYTF
clone_size: -; d_call: TRBD2; j_call: TRBJ2-1; v_call: TRBV29-1; cdr3_nt: TGCAGCGTATCGGGACTAGCGGGAGTATTGCATGACAATGAGCAGTTCTTC; cdr3_aa: CSVSGLAGVLHDNEQFF
clone_size: -; d_call: TRBD2; j_call: TRBJ2-3; v_call: TRBV20-1; cdr3_nt: TGCAGTGCTAGTCAGCGGGGGGGCCGCACAGATACGCAGTATTTT; cdr3_aa: CSASQRGGRTDTQYF
clone_size: -; d_call: TRBD1; j_call: TRBJ2-1; v_call: TRBV5-5; cdr3_nt: TGTGCCAGCAGCTCGACAGGGGCGATATCCTACAATGAGCAGTTCTTC; cdr3_aa: CASSSTGAISYNEQFF
clone_size: -; d_call: -; j_call: TRBJ2-3; v_call: TRBV30; cdr3_nt: TGTGCCTGGCTAGACCGGAGCATCACAGATACGCAGTATTTT; cdr3_aa: CAWLDRSITDTQYF
clone_size: -; d_call: TRBD2; j_call: TRBJ2-3; v_call: TRBV6-2/TRBV6-3; cdr3_nt: TGTGCCAGCAGTTATAGTAGCGGGAGCTTTCTTGGAGATACGCAGTATTTT; cdr3_aa: CASSYSSGSFLGDTQYF
clone_size: -; d_call: -; j_call: TRBJ2-2; v_call: TRBV28; cdr3_nt: TGTGCCAGCGGGCAGCCAATAACCGGGGAGCTGTTTTTT; cdr3_aa: CASGQPITGELFF
clone_size: once; d_call: TRBD2; j_call: TRBJ2-7; v_call: TRBV5-6; cdr3_nt: TGTGCCAGCAGCTGGGGGACTAGCGGGAGGCCCGTTTCCTACGAGCAGTACTTC; cdr3_aa: CASSWGTSGRPVSYEQYF
clone_size: -; d_call: -; j_call: TRBJ1-1; v_call: TRBV30; cdr3_nt: TGTGCCTGGAGTGTACAAGCGGGTCGCACTGAAGCTTTCTTT; cdr3_aa: CAWSVQAGRTEAFF
clone_size: -; d_call: TRBD1; j_call: TRBJ2-3; v_call: TRBV29-1; cdr3_nt: TGCAGCGTTGACACATTACAGGGGTCGCAGTATTTT; cdr3_aa: CSVDTLQGSQYF
clone_size: -; d_call: -; j_call: TRBJ1-6; v_call: TRBV9; cdr3_nt: TGTGCCAGCAGCGTAGACGCCAATTCACCCCTCCACTTT; cdr3_aa: CASSVDANSPLHF
clone_size: -; d_call: TRBD2; j_call: TRBJ2-4; v_call: TRBV5-1; cdr3_nt: TGCGCCAGCAGCCTGACTAGCGGGAGGGAGGGGATTCAGTACTTC; cdr3_aa: CASSLTSGREGIQYF
clone_size: -; d_call: TRBD2; j_call: TRBJ2-1; v_call: TRBV9; cdr3_nt: TGTGCCAGCAGCGCCCCTGGCGGGGGAAGAAATGAGCAGTTCTTC; cdr3_aa: CASSAPGGGRNEQFF
clone_size: -; d_call: TRBD1; j_call: TRBJ2-5; v_call: TRBV10-1; cdr3_nt: TGCGCCAGCAGTGAGTCACAGGGGTTGAGAGAGACCCAGTACTTC; cdr3_aa: CASSESQGLRETQYF
clone_size: -; d_call: -; j_call: TRBJ2-1; v_call: TRBV7-3; cdr3_nt: TGTGCCAGCAGCTCAATCGACAATGAGCAGTTCTTC; cdr3_aa: CASSSIDNEQFF
clone_size: -; d_call: -; j_call: TRBJ2-7; v_call: TRBV27; cdr3_nt: TGTGCCAGCAGTTTAAGTCGACAGGTCTACGAGCAGTACTTC; cdr3_aa: CASSLSRQVYEQYF
clone_size: -; d_call: -; j_call: TRBJ1-1; v_call: TRBV15; cdr3_nt: TGTGCCACCAGCAGGGGTGGCATCACTGAAGCTTTCTTT; cdr3_aa: CATSRGGITEAFF
clone_size: -; d_call: TRBD1; j_call: TRBJ1-4; v_call: TRBV7-9; cdr3_nt: TGTGCCAGCAGCTTAGCGGGACAGGGATTTGAAAAACTGTTTTTT; cdr3_aa: CASSLAGQGFEKLFF
clone_size: once; d_call: -; j_call: TRBJ2-3; v_call: TRBV28; cdr3_nt: TGTGCCAGCAGCCTAGGGTATACGCAGTATTTT; cdr3_aa: CASSLGYTQYF
clone_size: -; d_call: -; j_call: TRBJ1-4; v_call: TRBV6-2/TRBV6-3; cdr3_nt: TGTGCCAGCAGCGGGAGTGTAGATGGGGAAAAACTGTTTTTT; cdr3_aa: CASSGSVDGEKLFF
clone_size: once; d_call: TRBD1; j_call: TRBJ2-1; v_call: TRBV5-1; cdr3_nt: TGCGCCAGCAGCTCCGGGACAGAACTAAATGAGCAGTTCTTC; cdr3_aa: CASSSGTELNEQFF
clone_size: -; d_call: -; j_call: TRBJ2-2; v_call: TRBV7-9; cdr3_nt: TGTGCCAGCATTACGGGGACCGGGGAGCTGTTTTTT; cdr3_aa: CASITGTGELFF
clone_size: -; d_call: -; j_call: TRBJ1-3; v_call: TRBV6-5; cdr3_nt: TGTGCCAGCAGTTACTCGAAAACGGACTCTGGAAACACCATATATTTT; cdr3_aa: CASSYSKTDSGNTIYF
clone_size: -; d_call: -; j_call: TRBJ1-2; v_call: TRBV7-2; cdr3_nt: TGTGCCAGCGGGGCCCAGGGACCCTATGGCTACACCTTC; cdr3_aa: CASGAQGPYGYTF
clone_size: -; d_call: -; j_call: TRBJ2-7; v_call: TRBV11-2; cdr3_nt: TGTGCCAGCAGCTTAGGGATGGCCGAGCAGTACTTC; cdr3_aa: CASSLGMAEQYF
clone_size: once; d_call: TRBD1; j_call: TRBJ2-1; v_call: TRBV6-6; cdr3_nt: TGTGCCAGCAGACTACAGGGGACAGGGGGCAATGAGCAGTTCTTC; cdr3_aa: CASRLQGTGGNEQFF
clone_size: -; d_call: TRBD2; j_call: TRBJ2-2; v_call: TRBV7-6; cdr3_nt: TGTGCCAGCAGCTTAGCGGGACTAGCGGGTGGCACCGGGGAGCTGTTTTTT; cdr3_aa: CASSLAGLAGGTGELFF
clone_size: -; d_call: TRBD1; j_call: TRBJ1-4; v_call: TRBV19; cdr3_nt: TGTGCCAGTAGCGGACAGGCAACTAATGAAAAACTGTTTTTT; cdr3_aa: CASSGQATNEKLFF
clone_size: once; d_call: TRBD1; j_call: TRBJ1-1; v_call: TRBV18; cdr3_nt: TGTGCCAGCTCACCGAGACAGGGGATGGAGAACACTGAAGCTTTCTTT; cdr3_aa: CASSPRQGMENTEAFF
clone_size: -; d_call: -; j_call: TRBJ1-2; v_call: TRBV2; cdr3_nt: TGTGCCAGCAGTGTTGACAGGTCGCAAATGCATGGCTACACCTTC; cdr3_aa: CASSVDRSQMHGYTF
clone_size: -; d_call: TRBD1; j_call: TRBJ1-6; v_call: TRBV7-9; cdr3_nt: TGTGCCAGCAGCTTAGAGGGGGACAGGTTTAATTCACCCCTCCACTTT; cdr3_aa: CASSLEGDRFNSPLHF
clone_size: -; d_call: -; j_call: TRBJ1-2; v_call: TRBV6-5; cdr3_nt: TGTGCCAGCAGTTCCGGGGGTTCCCACTATGGCTACACCTTC; cdr3_aa: CASSSGGSHYGYTF
clone_size: -; d_call: -; j_call: TRBJ1-6; v_call: TRBV28; cdr3_nt: TGTGCCAGCAGGAGAACAGGATTTAATTCACCCCTCCACTTT; cdr3_aa: CASRRTGFNSPLHF
clone_size: once; d_call: -; j_call: TRBJ1-2; v_call: TRBV19; cdr3_nt: TGTGCCAGTAGTCCTAGGGCGGGTCAGCGACAAAACTATGGCTACACCTTC; cdr3_aa: CASSPRAGQRQNYGYTF
clone_size: -; d_call: TRBD2; j_call: TRBJ2-1; v_call: TRBV7-3; cdr3_nt: TGTGCCAGCAGCAAAGCGGGAGTGGGCAATGAGCAGTTCTTC; cdr3_aa: CASSKAGVGNEQFF
clone_size: -; d_call: -; j_call: TRBJ2-1; v_call: TRBV6-1; cdr3_nt: TGTGCCAGCAGTGAAGGGACCCGTTACAATGAGCAGTTCTTC; cdr3_aa: CASSEGTRYNEQFF
clone_size: -; d_call: TRBD1; j_call: TRBJ1-5; v_call: TRBV19; cdr3_nt: TGTGCCAGTACCGACAGGGGCGGAGGTCAGCCCCAGCATTTT; cdr3_aa: CASTDRGGGQPQHF
clone_size: -; d_call: -; j_call: TRBJ1-2; v_call: TRBV24-1; cdr3_nt: TGTGCCACCAGTGAGGCGGGGGCAGGATATGGCTACACCTTC; cdr3_aa: CATSEAGAGYGYTF
clone_size: -; d_call: -; j_call: TRBJ2-1; v_call: TRBV6-2/TRBV6-3; cdr3_nt: TGTGCCAGCAGCCCAATCCCGGGACTCCGATACAATGAGCAGTTCTTC; cdr3_aa: CASSPIPGLRYNEQFF
clone_size: -; d_call: -; j_call: TRBJ1-3; v_call: TRBV3-1/TRBV3-2; cdr3_nt: TGTGCCAGCAGCCAAATTCCTGGTGGAAACACCATATATTTT; cdr3_aa: CASSQIPGGNTIYF
clone_size: -; d_call: -; j_call: TRBJ1-1; v_call: TRBV25-1; cdr3_nt: TGTGCCAGCGCAGGTCTCTCTGCTGAAGCTTTCTTT; cdr3_aa: CASAGLSAEAFF
clone_size: -; d_call: -; j_call: TRBJ1-6; v_call: TRBV7-9; cdr3_nt: TGTGCCAGCAGCTTAGTTGGCCTTCGGGGTTCACCCCTCCACTTT; cdr3_aa: CASSLVGLRGSPLHF
clone_size: once; d_call: TRBD1; j_call: TRBJ1-4; v_call: TRBV28; cdr3_nt: TGTGCCAGCAGCTTCGACAGGGTGTTGGAAAAACTGTTTTTT; cdr3_aa: CASSFDRVLEKLFF
clone_size: -; d_call: -; j_call: TRBJ1-1; v_call: TRBV11-2; cdr3_nt: TGTGCCAGCAGCCTAGGGCCACGGGGAGGGGTGAACACTGAAGCTTTCTTT; cdr3_aa: CASSLGPRGGVNTEAFF
clone_size: -; d_call: -; j_call: TRBJ2-1; v_call: TRBV10-3; cdr3_nt: TGTGCCATCACCCCGGGTAGTTCCTACAATGAGCAGTTCTTC; cdr3_aa: CAITPGSSYNEQFF
clone_size: -; d_call: TRBD1; j_call: TRBJ1-1; v_call: TRBV5-4; cdr3_nt: TGTGCCAGCAGCTGGGGGACAGGGCCTGAAGCTTTCTTT; cdr3_aa: CASSWGTGPEAFF